Shown below are 26 T cell receptor beta chains from a single sample sequenced in a study of cytotoxic CD8 clonotypes in ibrutinib-treated CLL. Profiling relied on immunoSEQ multiplex PCR, and the TCRdb table lists in-frame clones only, not all of them. The data contain about 140,000 clones, about 72% of them seen just once; the ten biggest clones take up 28%. The material sequenced was PBMCs, taken after 12 months of ibrutinib treatment. The receptors come from a human donor with chronic lymphocytic leukemia.

This clone came up once. The V gene is TRBV28, the J gene TRBJ2-5; TRBD1 aligns across 8 bases. CDR1 is MDHEN and CDR2 is SYDVKM in the germline V gene. The V and J ends lost 6 bases and 5 bases, in that order; junction bases with no gene match: 8. This CDR3 is 14 amino acids long. CDR3 bases: TGTGCCAGCAGCCCACGGACAGGGAGGGAGACCCAGTACTTC. This translates into CASSPRTGRETQYF.

This clone appeared once. The gene calls are TRBV28 and TRBJ2-7; 8 bases are shared with TRBD1. This CDR3 comprises 16 residues. Germline V gene lookup returns CDR1 MDHEN and CDR2 SYDVKM. J was trimmed by 5 bases and V by 8 bases; bases with no gene match: 17. Here the CDR3 reads CASSDMSWTGSHEQYF. The CDR3 coding sequence is TGTGCCAGCTCTGATATGAGTTGGACAGGGTCCCACGAGCAGTACTTC.

This clone was seen a few times. This rearrangement joins TRBV7-3 to TRBJ2-1; no definite D call. The germline V gene encodes CDR1 SGHTA and CDR2 FQGTGA. CDR3 length: 13 residues. V was trimmed by 2 bases and J by 5 bases, leaving 7 bases between them. The CDR3 nucleotides are TGTGCCAGCAGCTTATCTTACGACAATGAGCAGTTCTTC. Protein: CASSLSYDNEQFF. Complete variable domain (other parts from reference TRBV7-3 and TRBJ2-1): GAGVSQTPSNKVTEKGKYVELRCDPISGHTALYWYRQSLGQGPEFLIYFQGTGAADDSGLPNDRFFAVRPEGSVSTLKIQRTERGDSAVYLCASSLSYDNEQFFGPGTRLTVL.

This clone was observed a handful of times. The chain carries TRBV4-3 and TRBJ2-6; D perhaps matches TRBD2 (6 bases). Trimming stripped 0 bases from V and 0 bases from J, with 12 bases between. CDR1 and CDR2 (germline): LGHNA, YSLEER. This CDR3 is 18 amino acids long. The CDR3 loop reads CASSQEPAGRSGANVLTF. As DNA, the CDR3 is TGCGCCAGCAGCCAAGAGCCTGCGGGACGCTCTGGGGCCAACGTCCTGACTTTC.

The chain recombines TRBV6-1 with TRBJ2-5; TRBD2 might be the D (6 bases). This CDR3 is 14 amino acids long. Germline-derived CDR1 and CDR2 are MNHNS and SASEGT. Between the trimmed V and J ends, which lost 7 bases and 5 bases, there was a span of 17 bases. CDR3: CASTKAGIMETQYF. The CDR3 DNA follows: TGTGCCAGCACTAAAGCGGGTATCATGGAGACCCAGTACTTC.

J is TRBJ2-7 and V is TRBV27, with 13 bases lining up with TRBD2. Germline V lookup: CDR1 MNHEY, CDR2 SMNVEV (reference sequence). The junction had 7 bases not matched to a gene; V was cut back by 5 bases and J by 6 bases. The CDR3 is 15 residues long. CDR3 bases: TGTGCCAGCAGTCCAAAACTAGCGGGGGGGCTCGAGCAGTACTTC. This encodes CASSPKLAGGLEQYF.

The V gene is TRBV4-3, the J gene TRBJ2-6; D unclear. V was cut by 0 bases and J by 4 bases, with 16 bases left in between. Germline CDR1 reads LGHNA; CDR2 reads YSLEER. The CDR3 spans 18 residues. CDR3 sequence (DNA): TGCGCCAGCAGCCAAGATGTGGGAACACCTCTGGGGGCCAACGTCCTGACTTTC. It codes for CASSQDVGTPLGANVLTF.

DNA for the CDR3: TGTGCCTGGAGTGCCGTTTTAACAGGGAGCGGAAACACCATATATTTT. As protein: CAWSAVLTGSGNTIYF. The J gene is TRBJ1-3, the V gene TRBV30, with D possibly TRBD1 on 6 matching bases. The CDR3 covers 16 residues. Trimming pared 1 base from V and 4 bases from J, leaving 17 bases between. Germline CDR1 reads GTSNPN; CDR2 reads SVGIG (reference sequence).

This chain uses TRBV19 with TRBJ2-1, with TRBD1 matching 10 bases. The CDR3 is 15 amino acids. The V gene end was trimmed by 2 bases and the J gene end by 6 bases; junction bases not matched to a gene: 4. Germline CDR1 reads LNHDA; CDR2 reads SQIVND (reference sequence). In DNA form, the CDR3 reads TGTGCCAGTAGTATACCCGGGACAGGGGTCAATGAGCAGTTCTTC. It translates to CASSIPGTGVNEQFF.

The chain joins TRBV11-3 to TRBJ2-7, with D possibly called TRBD1 or TRBD2 (5 bases each). Trimming took off 2 bases at V and 2 bases at J, with 13 bases between the two ends. The CDR3 covers 15 residues. Germline lookup yields CDR1 SGHNT and CDR2 YENEEA. The CDR3 sequence: CASSLTSGSPYEQYF. The DNA of the CDR3 is TGTGCCAGCAGCTTAACCTCAGGGAGTCCCTACGAGCAGTACTTC.

The chain uses TRBV25-1 and TRBJ2-1, with D perhaps being TRBD1 or TRBD2 (5 bases each). CDR3 length: 15 amino acids. Trimming took off 5 bases at V and 2 bases at J, with 13 bases between the two ends. The germline V gene encodes CDR1 MGHDK and CDR2 SYGVNS. This CDR3 reads CASSPRGHPYNEQFF. In DNA, the CDR3 is TGTGCCAGCAGTCCCCGGGGCCATCCCTACAATGAGCAGTTCTTC. Variable domain in full (rest from reference TRBV25-1 and TRBJ2-1): EADIYQTPRYLVIGTGKKITLECSQTMGHDKMYWYQQDPGMELHLIHYSYGVNSTEKGDLSSESTVSRIRTEHFPLTLESARPSHTSQYLCASSPRGHPYNEQFFGPGTRLTVL.

The chain employs TRBV5-4 and TRBJ2-2; TRBD1 matches 9 bases. V was pared by 2 bases and J by 4 bases, with 3 bases of the junction left unmatched. The CDR3 spans 15 residues. CDR1 and CDR2 from the germline V gene are SGHNT and YYREEE (reference sequence). Written as DNA, the CDR3 is TGTGCCAGCAGCTTCGGGACAGGGAGCACCGGGGAGCTGTTTTTT. This sequence encodes CASSFGTGSTGELFF.

The gene calls are TRBV6-6 and TRBJ1-5; TRBD1 agrees at 7 bases. The CDR3 totals 12 residues. V trimming: 7 bases; J trimming: 10 bases; junction bases outside the gene matches: 7. Germline V gives CDR1 MNHNY, CDR2 SVGAGI (reference sequence). The CDR3 sequence: CASTAGGVPQHF. The CDR3 nucleotides read TGTGCCAGCACGGCAGGGGGGGTTCCCCAGCATTTT.

To note about this clone: One end of the junction varies from germline; a read error may be responsible. The V and J genes are TRBV28 and TRBJ1-2; perhaps TRBD1 as D (6 bases). This CDR3 comprises 13 residues. CDR1 is MDHEN and CDR2 is SYDVKM in the germline V gene. This chain's CDR3 is CASRLDRNYGYTF. In nucleotides, the CDR3 is TGTGCCAGCCGCCTCGACAGGAACTACGGCTACACCTTC.

The table lists this clone with a few counts. This sequence joins TRBV27 and TRBJ2-1; 9 positions agree with TRBD2. This CDR3 region has 16 residues. Germline values: CDR1 MNHEY, CDR2 SMNVEV (reference sequence). V was clipped by 6 bases and J by 6 bases; unmatched bases: 12. The CDR3 nucleotides are TGTGCCAGCAGCCTCGGCGGGGGGGCCCCCCGCAATGAGCAGTTCTTC. Its translation: CASSLGGGAPRNEQFF.

This chain connects TRBV28 to TRBJ1-5; 7 positions agree with TRBD1. After removal of 4 bases from V and 1 base from J, the junction contained 7 bases not matched to a gene. The CDR3 is 16 residues long. Germline loops: CDR1 MDHEN, CDR2 SYDVKM. The CDR3 is CASSSPTGLSNQPQHF. CDR3 nucleotides: TGTGCCAGCAGTTCCCCGACAGGGTTGAGCAATCAGCCCCAGCATTTT.

This clone is labeled medium-sized (0.01 to 0.1%). The chain recombines TRBV7-9 with TRBJ2-3, with 7 bases identical to TRBD1. CDR3 size: 18 residues. CDR1 is SEHNR and CDR2 is FQNEAQ in the germline V gene (reference sequence). After removal of 5 bases from V and 8 bases from J, the junction contained 22 bases not matched to a gene. CDR3 loop: CASSPSDLDRTGGPTQYF. In nucleotides, the CDR3 is TGTGCCAGCAGCCCCAGCGACCTGGACCGGACAGGCGGACCTACGCAGTATTTT.

The V call is TRBV27, the J call TRBJ2-1, with a weak D call TRBD1 (5 bases). CDR3 length: 14 residues. V lost 2 bases to trimming and J lost 7 bases, with 12 bases between them. CDR1 and CDR2 from the germline V gene are MNHEY and SMNVEV (reference sequence). CDR3: CASSLVGRTNEQFF. CDR3 coding DNA: TGTGCCAGCAGTTTAGTGGGAAGGACAAATGAGCAGTTCTTC.

The table lists this clone with a count of one. In DNA form, the CDR3 reads TGTGCCCGCAAAAGCAGGGGTAATTCACCCCTCCACTTT. Amino acids: CARKSRGNSPLHF. V is TRBV2 and J is TRBJ1-6; weak D call: TRBD1 (6 bases). The V and J ends lost 11 bases and 6 bases respectively, with 14 bases between them. The CDR3 spans 13 residues. CDR1 SNHLY and CDR2 FYNNEI come from the germline V gene.

The chain links TRBV11-3 to TRBJ2-3; TRBD2 aligns across 7 bases. The CDR3 is 15 amino acids. After removal of 5 bases from V and 0 bases from J, the junction contained 5 bases not matched to a gene. From germline, CDR1 is SGHNT and CDR2 YENEEA. CDR3 residues: CASSQLATSTDTQYF. The CDR3 DNA sequence: TGTGCCAGCAGCCAACTAGCGACTAGCACAGATACGCAGTATTTT.

The chain uses TRBV11-3 and TRBJ1-1; D is unresolved. Germline V gene data show CDR1 as SGHNT and CDR2 as YENEEA. The CDR3 covers 13 residues. The V end lost 3 bases, the J end lost 2 bases, and 7 bases lay between the germline ends. The CDR3 spells CASSFAPNTEAFF. Here the CDR3 DNA reads TGTGCCAGCAGCTTTGCACCCAACACTGAAGCTTTCTTT.

With regard to this clone: The sample holds other DNA sequences that translate to the same CDR3. The chain employs TRBV7-8 and TRBJ2-5; D ambiguous. The CDR3 consists of 14 residues. V shed 2 bases and J shed 1 base, with 8 bases lying between them. Per germline, CDR1 SGHVS and CDR2 FQNEAQ. The CDR3 reads CASSLRRTQETQYF. CDR3 DNA: TGTGCCAGCAGCTTAAGGAGAACCCAAGAGACCCAGTACTTC.

This chain uses TRBV7-2 with TRBJ1-1; 7 nucleotides line up with TRBD1. The trim removed 5 bases at V and 2 bases at J, leaving 5 bases unmatched. From germline, CDR1 is SGHTA and CDR2 FQGNSA. CDR3 length: 14 amino acids. The CDR3 DNA follows: TGTGCCAGCAGCAAGGGGGCAGAAAACACTGAAGCTTTCTTT. Encoded protein: CASSKGAENTEAFF. The variable domain in full, completed from reference TRBV7-2 and TRBJ1-1, reads GAGVSQSPSNKVTEKGKDVELRCDPISGHTALYWYRQSLGQGLEFLIYFQGNSAPDKSGLPSDRFSAERTGGSVSTLTIQRTQQEDSAVYLCASSKGAENTEAFFGQGTRLTVV.

This sequence joins TRBV18 and TRBJ2-7; no reliable D call. Trimming took off 2 bases at V and 5 bases at J, with 4 bases between the two ends. The CDR3 extends over 11 amino acids. The germline CDR1 and CDR2 sequences are KGHSH and LQKENI. For the CDR3, the DNA is TGTGCCAGCTCACCAATGGACGAGCAGTACTTC. This codes for CASSPMDEQYF.

The chain uses TRBV11-2 and TRBJ1-6, with D tentatively TRBD1 (6 bases). The V gene's germline CDR1 is SGHAT and CDR2 FQNNGV. The CDR3 extends over 16 amino acids. The ends were cut back, 3 bases at V and 1 base at J, with 10 bases in the middle. The CDR3 here is CASSLAQGSYNSPLHF. The CDR3 DNA reads as TGTGCCAGCAGCTTGGCACAGGGATCCTATAATTCACCCCTCCACTTT.

The chain uses TRBV4-1 and TRBJ2-7; D is possibly TRBD2 (5 bases). The CDR3 loop spans 15 amino acids. Between the trimmed V and J ends, which lost 0 bases and 6 bases, there was a span of 15 bases. CDR1 is MGHRA and CDR2 is YSYEKL in the germline V gene. The CDR3 here is CASSQEAEASGEQYF. In DNA, the CDR3 is TGCGCCAGCAGCCAAGAAGCGGAAGCCTCGGGCGAGCAGTACTTC.